The 27 T cell receptor beta chains in this list originate from one sample, sequenced in a study of blood T cell repertoires in COVID-19 (dated by TCRdb to 2020 to 2021). Libraries came from the immunoSEQ multiplex PCR assay. TCRdb holds this immuneACCESS table with in-frame rearrangements only. Some clones are missing; in checked studies, unresolved V genes explain under half, and the rest has no known cause. The sample data list fewer than 200,000 clones, and roughly three quarters of these were observed just once. Roughly 7.8% of the sample rests with the top ten. The sequenced sample was peripheral blood. Every receptor here comes from a woman aged 45-65 years with active or convalescent COVID-19.

The chain combines TRBV19 with TRBJ2-3, with a tentative D call TRBD1 (6 bases). The CDR3 length is 16 residues. V was cut by 6 bases and J by 2 bases, with 18 bases left in between. CDR1 is LNHDA and CDR2 is SQIVND in the germline V gene (reference sequence). This chain's CDR3 is CASRARSGVLTDTQYF. CDR3 nucleotide sequence: TGTGCCAGTAGGGCCCGATCAGGGGTCCTCACAGATACGCAGTATTTT.

J is TRBJ2-3 and V is TRBV7-6; 8 bases align to TRBD2. V shed 0 bases, J shed 1 base, and the junction held 0 bases outside the gene matches. The CDR3 is 15 residues long. Germline V CDR1 and CDR2: SGHVS, FNYEAQ. The CDR3 DNA follows: TGTGCCAGCAGCTTAGCAGCGGGGGGCACAGATACGCAGTATTTT. Its translation: CASSLAAGGTDTQYF.

The J gene is TRBJ1-4, the V gene TRBV2, with D unresolved. Looked up from germline, CDR1 is SNHLY and CDR2 is FYNNEI. The CDR3 spans 12 residues. Trimming shortened V by 10 bases and J by 7 bases, and 13 bases separated the two germline ends. This CDR3 is CATSQFGEKLFF. The DNA of the CDR3 is TGTGCCACTAGCCAATTTGGTGAAAAACTGTTTTTT. The full variable domain, in which reference TRBV2 and TRBJ1-4 provide the parts outside the CDR3, is EPEVTQTPSHQVTQMGQEVILRCVPISNHLYFYWYRQILGQKVEFLVSFYNNEISEKSEIFDDQFSVERPDGSNFTLKIRSTKLEDSAMYFCATSQFGEKLFFGSGTQLSVL.

Remarks on this clone: This sample includes further DNA sequences coding for the same CDR3. This sequence joins TRBV2 and TRBJ1-3, with D possibly being TRBD1 (6 bases). V dropped 4 bases and J dropped 7 bases, with 11 bases sitting between them. The germline V gene has CDR1 SNHLY and CDR2 FYNNEI. The CDR3 extends over 13 amino acids. The CDR3 sequence: CASSGDTGNTIYF. As DNA, the CDR3 is TGTGCCAGCAGTGGAGACACAGGGAACACCATATATTTT.

This CDR3 reads CASSAVLGSEKLFF. For the CDR3, the DNA is TGCGCCAGCAGCGCGGTCTTAGGGAGCGAAAAACTGTTTTTT. The rearrangement joins TRBV5-1 to TRBJ1-4; D remains unclear. Germline V CDR1 and CDR2: SGHRS, YFSETQ. With 4 bases removed from V and 8 bases from J, the gap between germline ends came to 15 bases. This CDR3 comprises 14 residues.

This chain uses TRBV7-2 with TRBJ2-5, with 9 bases identical to TRBD2. This CDR3 region has 15 residues. With V trimmed by 5 bases and J by 5 bases, 9 bases remained unmatched. The germline CDR1 and CDR2 sequences are SGHTA and FQGNSA. CDR3 in amino acids: CASSQAGGGEETQYF. The CDR3, as DNA: TGTGCCAGCAGCCAAGCGGGGGGCGGGGAGGAGACCCAGTACTTC.

The rearrangement joins TRBV5-1 to TRBJ2-1; no firm D call. This CDR3 comprises 16 residues. Looked up from germline, CDR1 is SGHRS and CDR2 is YFSETQ. V lost 0 bases and J lost 0, with 10 bases in between. As DNA, the CDR3 is TGCGCCAGCAGCTTGGGTGCAGGAAGCTCCTACAATGAGCAGTTCTTC. Protein product: CASSLGAGSSYNEQFF.

The chain uses TRBV4-1 and TRBJ1-5, with D unresolved. From germline, CDR1 is MGHRA and CDR2 YSYEKL. This CDR3 has 18 residues. Trimming removed 0 bases from V and 4 bases from J, with 19 bases in between. CDR3 sequence (DNA): TGCGCCAGCAGCCAAGATCTGGCTGCCGGTCCGGGGAATCAGCCCCAGCATTTT. Translating it yields CASSQDLAAGPGNQPQHF.

This clone was seen only a few times. The chain links TRBV7-2 to TRBJ2-1; TRBD1 might be the D (6 bases). There are 13 residues in the CDR3. CDR1 and CDR2 (germline): SGHTA, FQGNSA. V was shortened by 4 bases and J by 6 bases, with 10 bases between the two germline ends. The CDR3 protein is CASSSTRGNEQFF. The CDR3 bases are TGTGCCAGCAGCTCTACCAGGGGCAATGAGCAGTTCTTC.

The V call is TRBV7-6, the J call TRBJ2-3; D is undetermined. Germline V CDR1 and CDR2: SGHVS, FNYEAQ. V dropped 5 bases and J dropped 2 bases, with 14 bases sitting between them. The CDR3 has 15 amino acids. CDR3 region: CASSPLSLVTDTQYF. DNA for the CDR3: TGTGCCAGCAGCCCCCTTAGTCTAGTCACAGATACGCAGTATTTT.

Many counts were recorded for this clone. The chain joins TRBV6-2 or TRBV6-3 to TRBJ1-2, with 7 bases aligning to TRBD1. V trimming: 0 bases; J trimming: 8 bases; junction bases outside the gene matches: 9. Germline-derived CDR1 and CDR2 are MNHEY and SVGEGT. The CDR3 sequence is 15 residues long. CDR3 protein: CASSYSGRQGDGYTF. CDR3 bases: TGTGCCAGCAGTTACTCGGGCCGACAGGGCGACGGCTACACCTTC.

The chain recombines TRBV7-8 with TRBJ1-5, with 8 bases matching TRBD1. There are 20 residues in the CDR3. Unmatched junction bases numbered 20, after V lost 5 bases and J lost 2 bases. Germline-derived CDR1 and CDR2 are SGHVS and FQNEAQ. The CDR3 loop reads CASSTRPGQALQRRNQPQHF. The CDR3 DNA follows: TGTGCCAGCAGCACCCGACCGGGACAGGCCCTCCAAAGGCGCAATCAGCCCCAGCATTTT.

The chain combines TRBV6-6 with TRBJ1-4; D remains unclear. V was clipped by 0 bases and J by 8 bases, with 10 bases between them. This CDR3 has 14 amino acids. Germline CDR1 MNHNY, CDR2 SVGAGI (reference sequence). The CDR3 nucleotides read TGTGCCAGCAGTTACTCGGCCGGGAGGGAAAAACTGTTTTTT. Its translation is CASSYSAGREKLFF.

The CDR3 reads CASSATPSGGANNEQFF. The CDR3 DNA sequence: TGTGCCAGCAGCGCCACCCCGAGCGGGGGGGCAAACAATGAGCAGTTCTTC. The gene calls are TRBV9 and TRBJ2-1; the match to TRBD2 covers 10 bases. Losses at the gene ends were 3 bases for V and 5 bases for J; bases not matched to a gene: 11. Germline V CDR1 and CDR2: SGDLS, YYNGEE. The CDR3 is 17 residues long.

This clone was found a few times. The chain recombines TRBV7-8 with TRBJ1-4, with 9 bases identical to TRBD1. V was pared by 5 bases and J by 8 bases, with 9 bases of the junction left unmatched. The CDR3 covers 15 residues. CDR1 and CDR2 (germline): SGHVS, FQNEAQ. CDR3 sequence: CASSQIQGAGEKLFF. The DNA of the CDR3 is TGTGCCAGCAGCCAAATACAGGGGGCTGGAGAAAAACTGTTTTTT.

The chain links TRBV2 to TRBJ2-3, with D possibly being TRBD2 (6 bases). CDR1 SNHLY and CDR2 FYNNEI come from the germline V gene. Trimming removed 6 bases from V and 0 bases from J, with 13 bases in between. The CDR3 runs to 15 residues. The DNA of the CDR3 is TGTGCCAGCAGGTCCGGGGGTTCTAGCACAGATACGCAGTATTTT. Residues: CASRSGGSSTDTQYF.

The gene calls are TRBV28 and TRBJ1-3; D not resolved. The germline gives CDR1 MDHEN, CDR2 SYDVKM. The length of the CDR3 is 12 residues. V lost 3 bases and J 7 bases, leaving 7 bases between the germline ends. CDR3 in amino acids: CASSFGANTIYF. DNA of the CDR3: TGTGCCAGCAGTTTCGGAGCGAACACCATATATTTT.

The chain carries TRBV19 and TRBJ1-3; maybe TRBD1 (5 bases). V gave up 7 bases and J gave up 4 bases, with 20 bases separating them. This CDR3 spans 16 amino acids. Germline values: CDR1 LNHDA, CDR2 SQIVND (reference sequence). CDR3 in amino acids: CASTDGGGRDGNTIYF. In nucleotides, the CDR3 is TGTGCCAGTACCGATGGGGGGGGACGGGACGGAAACACCATATATTTT.

V gene TRBV28 combines with J gene TRBJ2-7; 7 bases are shared with TRBD1. The CDR3 covers 13 residues. The V gene's germline CDR1 is MDHEN and CDR2 SYDVKM. The V and J ends lost 5 bases and 7 bases, in that order; junction bases with no gene match: 8. This CDR3 reads CASSPGQVGEQYF. The CDR3 nucleotides read TGTGCCAGCAGTCCCGGACAGGTGGGGGAGCAGTACTTC.

CDR3 loop: CASSPGSNQPQHF. For the CDR3, the DNA is TGTGCCAGCTCACCGGGCAGCAATCAGCCCCAGCATTTT. This chain joins TRBV18 and TRBJ1-5; no clear D. V was pared by 3 bases and J by 1 base, with 4 bases between. Germline CDR1 is KGHSH and CDR2 is LQKENI. This CDR3 comprises 13 residues.

The rearrangement uses TRBV12-5 and TRBJ1-5, with D perhaps matching TRBD1 (5 bases). CDR1 LGHNT and CDR2 FRNRAP come from the germline V gene. Trimming cost V 3 bases and J 0 bases, with 6 bases left between them. The CDR3 extends over 14 amino acids. The CDR3 region has the DNA TGTGCTAGTGGTTTTCAGGGTAGCAATCAGCCCCAGCATTTT. Protein product: CASGFQGSNQPQHF. The complete variable domain, with remaining parts taken from reference TRBV12-5 and TRBJ1-5, reads DARVTQTPRHKVTEMGQEVTMRCQPILGHNTVFWYRQTMMQGLELLAYFRNRAPLDDSGMPKDRFSAEMPDATLATLKIQPSEPRDSAVYFCASGFQGSNQPQHFGDGTRLSIL.

This clone was observed a single time. The rearrangement links TRBV6-6 to TRBJ2-1; 8 nucleotides match TRBD2. This CDR3 contains 13 residues. Germline V gene sequence: CDR1 MNHNY, CDR2 SVGAGI (reference sequence). Trimming took 8 bases from V and 7 from J; bases not matched to a gene: 7. CDR3 nucleotides: TGTGCCAGCTTTAAGGCGGGGGGTAATGAGCAGTTCTTC. The encoded protein is CASFKAGGNEQFF.

The J gene is TRBJ2-3, the V gene TRBV7-6; 10 bases line up with TRBD2. Per the germline V gene, CDR1 is SGHVS and CDR2 is FNYEAQ. J was trimmed by 2 bases and V by 0 bases; bases with no gene match: 5. The CDR3 contains 17 residues. The chain's CDR3 is CASSLARLAGITDTQYF. The DNA of the CDR3 is TGTGCCAGCAGCTTAGCTAGACTAGCGGGCATCACAGATACGCAGTATTTT.

This clone was recorded only once. J is TRBJ1-1 and V is TRBV6-2 or TRBV6-3, with TRBD1 matching 10 bases. The trim removed 5 bases at V and 4 bases at J, leaving 13 bases unmatched. Looked up from germline, CDR1 is MNHEY and CDR2 is SVGEGT. This CDR3 comprises 17 residues. The CDR3 protein is CASSPASFGTGATEAFF. The CDR3 nucleotides are TGTGCCAGCAGTCCAGCCTCCTTTGGGACAGGGGCCACTGAAGCTTTCTTT.

The chain is built from TRBV30 and TRBJ2-6; D is unclear. Deletions cut 8 bases from V and 6 bases from J, with 11 bases between. The CDR3 is 12 amino acids. Germline loops: CDR1 GTSNPN, CDR2 SVGIG (reference sequence). DNA for the CDR3: TGTGCCGGTGGTGCGGCGGCCAACGTCCTGACTTTC. It codes for CAGGAAANVLTF.

The gene calls are TRBV6-5 and TRBJ1-1, with 7 bases lining up with TRBD1. J lost 1 base, V lost 7 bases, and 9 bases had no gene match. The length of the CDR3 is 15 residues. Germline assignment: CDR1 MNHEY and CDR2 SVGAGI. CDR3 coding DNA: TGTGCCAGCAATTCCGGGACAGTCCCGAACACTGAAGCTTTCTTT. Protein: CASNSGTVPNTEAFF.

This clone was found a few times. This chain joins TRBV9 and TRBJ1-6; the match to TRBD1 covers 7 bases. Germline V gene sequence: CDR1 SGDLS, CDR2 YYNGEE. CDR3 length: 15 residues. V was pared by 3 bases and J by 7 bases, with 7 bases of the junction left unmatched. The chain's CDR3 is CASSATGTENSPLHF. The CDR3 DNA reads TGTGCCAGCAGCGCCACCGGGACAGAGAATTCACCCCTCCACTTT.